A selection of T cell receptor beta chains follows, all from one sample in a study of blood T cell repertoires in COVID-19. The method was immunoSEQ multiplex PCR; TCRdb's version includes in-frame clones alone and lacks a portion of them. The table includes some 89,000 clones, over 75% detected once. The sequenced sample consisted of peripheral blood. Receptors originate from a man aged 55 to 69 with acute or convalescent COVID-19. The CDR3 runs from the conserved cysteine through the conserved F or W. A D gene is named only where the DNA matches it firmly. Size tells how often a clone was seen (once, few, many) or the class of an expanded clone, and some rows leave it out.

J: TRBJ2-3
V: TRBV5-1
D: .
size: .
CDR3: CASSLETSGQGTDTQYF
DNA: TGCGCCAGCAGCTTGGAGACCAGCGGTCAAGGTACAGATACGCAGTATTTT

J: TRBJ1-4
V: TRBV2
D: .
size: few
CDR3: CASSESRIKEKLFF
DNA: TGTGCCAGCAGTGAAAGCAGGATAAAGGAAAAACTGTTTTTT

J: TRBJ2-1
V: TRBV25-1
D: TRBD1
size: .
CDR3: CASSEYGQGTNEQFF
DNA: TGTGCCAGCAGTGAATACGGACAGGGTACAAATGAGCAGTTCTTC

J: TRBJ2-2
V: TRBV27
D: .
size: .
CDR3: CASSFLGLNTGELFF
DNA: TGTGCCAGCAGTTTCTTAGGACTTAACACCGGGGAGCTGTTTTTT

J: TRBJ1-1
V: TRBV27
D: TRBD1
size: .
CDR3: CASSRSTGGWITEAFF
DNA: TGTGCCAGCAGTAGATCAACAGGGGGCTGGATCACTGAAGCTTTCTTT

J: TRBJ2-5
V: TRBV7-2
D: TRBD2
size: .
CDR3: CASRRTSGSGETQYF
DNA: TGTGCCAGCAGGCGGACTAGCGGGAGTGGGGAGACCCAGTACTTC

J: TRBJ1-5
V: TRBV2
D: .
size: .
CDR3: CASSVDSQNQPQHF
DNA: TGTGCCAGCAGTGTGGACAGCCAAAATCAGCCCCAGCATTTT

J: TRBJ1-5
V: TRBV19
D: TRBD1
size: .
CDR3: CASSPSPDRGNQPQHF
DNA: TGTGCCAGTAGCCCCAGCCCAGACAGGGGCAATCAGCCCCAGCATTTT

J: TRBJ2-2
V: TRBV3-1/TRBV3-2
D: TRBD2
size: once
CDR3: CASTPTSGGTNTGELFF
DNA: TGTGCCAGCACACCGACTAGCGGGGGGACGAACACCGGGGAGCTGTTTTTT

J: TRBJ1-5
V: TRBV4-1
D: .
size: .
CDR3: CASSQGAQPQHF
DNA: TGCGCCAGCAGCCAGGGGGCTCAGCCCCAGCATTTT

J: TRBJ1-4
V: TRBV7-2
D: .
size: few
CDR3: CASSLIVREGEKLFF
DNA: TGTGCCAGCAGCTTAATAGTCAGGGAGGGTGAAAAACTGTTTTTT

J: TRBJ2-7
V: TRBV15
D: TRBD1
size: .
CDR3: CATSTYPRDRESGQYF
DNA: TGTGCCACCAGCACCTACCCCCGAGACAGGGAATCAGGGCAGTACTTC

J: TRBJ1-1
V: TRBV7-2
D: .
size: .
CDR3: CASSLGRGMNTEAFF
DNA: TGTGCCAGCAGCTTAGGTCGGGGTATGAACACTGAAGCTTTCTTT

J: TRBJ2-4
V: TRBV11-2
D: .
size: .
CDR3: CASSLRLAKNIQYF
DNA: TGTGCCAGCAGCCTAAGACTAGCCAAAAACATTCAGTACTTC

J: TRBJ1-5
V: TRBV6-6
D: .
size: .
CDR3: CASTTRGGWNQPQHF
DNA: TGTGCCAGCACCACCAGGGGCGGTTGGAATCAGCCCCAGCATTTT

J: TRBJ2-2
V: TRBV7-8
D: TRBD2
size: .
CDR3: CASTKLAGATGELFF
DNA: TGTGCCAGCACCAAACTAGCGGGAGCCACCGGGGAGCTGTTTTTT

J: TRBJ1-2
V: TRBV3-1/TRBV3-2
D: .
size: .
CDR3: CASSRQAYYGYTF
DNA: TGTGCCAGCAGCCGACAGGCGTACTATGGCTACACCTTC

J: TRBJ1-6
V: TRBV5-5
D: .
size: .
CDR3: CASSLFGLGNSPLHF
DNA: TGTGCCAGCAGCTTGTTTGGGCTGGGCAATTCACCCCTCCACTTT

J: TRBJ2-1
V: TRBV10-3
D: TRBD2
size: .
CDR3: CAISTSGRGLQSEQFF
DNA: TGTGCCATCAGTACTAGCGGGAGGGGATTACAGAGTGAGCAGTTCTTC

J: TRBJ1-1
V: TRBV7-3
D: .
size: .
CDR3: CASSLAGAGEAFF
DNA: TGTGCCAGCAGCTTAGCAGGGGCCGGGGAAGCTTTCTTT

J: TRBJ2-2
V: TRBV7-2
D: .
size: .
CDR3: CASSAAVWGTNTGELFF
DNA: TGTGCCAGCTCTGCCGCAGTGTGGGGCACGAACACCGGGGAGCTGTTTTTT

J: TRBJ1-2
V: TRBV5-1
D: .
size: .
CDR3: CASRLETGPRRSTF
DNA: TGCGCCAGCAGGTTGGAGACAGGCCCTCGGCGCTCCACCTTC

J: TRBJ1-2
V: TRBV7-6
D: TRBD1
size: .
CDR3: CASSLDRGSGYTF
DNA: TGTGCCAGCAGCTTGGACAGGGGGTCTGGCTACACCTTC

J: TRBJ2-5
V: TRBV6-5
D: TRBD2
size: .
CDR3: CASRGLAAQETQYF
DNA: TGTGCCAGCAGGGGACTAGCGGCCCAAGAGACCCAGTACTTC

J: TRBJ1-6
V: TRBV19
D: TRBD1
size: .
CDR3: CASWQQGTDNSPLHF
DNA: TGTGCCAGTTGGCAACAGGGGACAGATAATTCACCCCTCCACTTT

J: TRBJ2-1
V: TRBV9
D: TRBD2
size: once
CDR3: CASSEGLAVYNEQFF
DNA: TGTGCCAGCAGCGAAGGACTAGCGGTCTACAATGAGCAGTTCTTC

J: TRBJ2-2
V: TRBV7-6
D: .
size: many
CDR3: CASSLGTDTSQELFF
DNA: TGTGCCAGCAGCTTAGGGACAGATACTTCCCAGGAGCTGTTTTTT

J: TRBJ2-7
V: TRBV28
D: .
size: .
CDR3: CASRSLRSGYSYEQYF
DNA: TGTGCCAGCAGAAGCCTACGAAGCGGGTACTCCTACGAGCAGTACTTC

J: TRBJ2-3
V: TRBV7-3
D: TRBD2
size: .
CDR3: CASSTGLAGVADTQYF
DNA: TGTGCCAGCAGCACGGGACTAGCGGGAGTTGCAGATACGCAGTATTTT

J: TRBJ1-6
V: TRBV19
D: .
size: .
CDR3: CASNQGPSNSPLHF
DNA: TGTGCCAGTAATCAGGGCCCATCCAATTCACCCCTCCACTTT

J: TRBJ1-1
V: TRBV11-2
D: .
size: .
CDR3: CASSHRQANTEAFF
DNA: TGTGCCAGCAGCCATCGACAGGCGAACACTGAAGCTTTCTTT

J: TRBJ2-1
V: TRBV7-9
D: TRBD2
size: .
CDR3: CASSSRLAGDNEQFF
DNA: TGTGCCAGCAGCTCCCGACTAGCGGGGGACAATGAGCAGTTCTTC

J: TRBJ2-7
V: TRBV6-2/TRBV6-3
D: TRBD1
size: .
CDR3: CASSRTGGNYEQYF
DNA: TGTGCCAGCAGTCGGACAGGGGGCAACTACGAGCAGTACTTC

J: TRBJ1-2
V: TRBV4-1
D: .
size: .
CDR3: CASSPQAGSNYGYTF
DNA: TGCGCCAGCAGCCCCCAAGCAGGCTCTAACTATGGCTACACCTTC

J: TRBJ2-1
V: TRBV4-3
D: .
size: .
CDR3: CASSLFHGVSYNEQFF
DNA: TGCGCCAGCAGCCTTTTCCACGGAGTGTCCTACAATGAGCAGTTCTTC